This T cell receptor beta chain was profiled in a study of CXCR3-negative and CXCR3-positive naive CD8 T cells. Study overall: Each library gave roughly 1.4 +/- 0.3 million of roughly 140 million TRB reads.

About this clonotype itself: The antigen remains unidentified.

5' RACE with UMI labels generated the TRB cDNA libraries. After re-calling the 5' RACE reads, TCRdb lists one entry per CDR3 protein, DNA absent. The ten top clones account for approximately 1.6%, within a sample of some 50,000 distinct CDR3 sequences. Germline V gives CDR1 LNHDA, CDR2 SQIVND (reference sequence). This CDR3 comprises 14 residues. Study results and limitations: Memory CD8+ T cell repertoires were far less diverse than both naive subsets. No difference in surface CD5 was seen between naive subsets, and TCR strength was inferred from TRB CDR3 properties. A higher hydrophobicity marked the TRB CDR3s of CXCR3-positive naive cells versus CXCR3-negative naive cells.

Sample: naive CXCR3- CD8+ T cells from blood. Subset here: CD45RO-CCR7+CD27+CD95- naive CD8+ T cells lacking CXCR3 (TNR3-). V and J are TRBV19 and TRBJ2-1; TCRdb's D call of TRBD2 is untestable without DNA. The receptor comes from a human donor in good health. Some clones in this sample may be carry-over from other donors' samples. This CDR3 is CASSIVLAYNEQFF.